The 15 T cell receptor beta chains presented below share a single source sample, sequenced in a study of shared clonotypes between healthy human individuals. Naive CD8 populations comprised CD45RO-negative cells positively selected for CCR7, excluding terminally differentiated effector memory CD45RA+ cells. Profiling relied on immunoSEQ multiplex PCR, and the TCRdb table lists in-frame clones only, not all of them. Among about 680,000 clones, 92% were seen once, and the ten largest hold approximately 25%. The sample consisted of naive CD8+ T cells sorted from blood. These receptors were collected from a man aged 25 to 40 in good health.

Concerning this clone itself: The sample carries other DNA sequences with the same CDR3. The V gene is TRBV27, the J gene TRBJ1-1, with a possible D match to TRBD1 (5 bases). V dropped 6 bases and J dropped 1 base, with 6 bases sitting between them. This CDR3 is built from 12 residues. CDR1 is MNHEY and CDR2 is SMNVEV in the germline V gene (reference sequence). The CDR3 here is CASSTGNTEAFF. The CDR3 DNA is TGTGCCAGCAGCACAGGGAACACTGAAGCTTTCTTT.

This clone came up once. The DNA for the CDR3 is TGTGCCTCCTCGACAGGAACCAACAATGAGCAGTTCTTC. Protein: CASSTGTNNEQFF. V usage is TRBV15 and J usage is TRBJ2-1; weak D call: TRBD1 (6 bases). This CDR3 spans 13 amino acids. Germline V lookup: CDR1 LNHNV, CDR2 YYDKDF (reference sequence). V was trimmed by 11 bases and J by 5 bases, leaving 16 bases between them.

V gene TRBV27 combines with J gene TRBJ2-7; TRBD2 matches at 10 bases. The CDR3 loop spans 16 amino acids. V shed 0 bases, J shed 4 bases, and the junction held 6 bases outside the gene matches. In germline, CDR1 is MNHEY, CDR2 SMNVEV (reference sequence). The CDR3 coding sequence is TGTGCCAGCAGTTTATCGAGCGGGAGGGTGTCATACGAGCAGTACTTC. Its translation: CASSLSSGRVSYEQYF.

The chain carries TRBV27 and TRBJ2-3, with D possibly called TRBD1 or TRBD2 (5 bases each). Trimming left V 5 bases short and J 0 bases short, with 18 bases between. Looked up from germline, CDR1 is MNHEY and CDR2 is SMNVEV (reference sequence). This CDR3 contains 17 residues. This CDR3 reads CASSPLFWDPSTDTQYF. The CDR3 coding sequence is TGTGCCAGCAGTCCGCTTTTTTGGGACCCTAGCACAGATACGCAGTATTTT.

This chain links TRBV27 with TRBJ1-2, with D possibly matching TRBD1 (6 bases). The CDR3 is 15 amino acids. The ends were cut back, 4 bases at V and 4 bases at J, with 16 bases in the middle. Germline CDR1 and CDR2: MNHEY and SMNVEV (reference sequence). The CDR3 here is CASSSGRSGAYGYTF. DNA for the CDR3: TGTGCCAGCAGTTCTGGACGTTCGGGGGCCTATGGCTACACCTTC.

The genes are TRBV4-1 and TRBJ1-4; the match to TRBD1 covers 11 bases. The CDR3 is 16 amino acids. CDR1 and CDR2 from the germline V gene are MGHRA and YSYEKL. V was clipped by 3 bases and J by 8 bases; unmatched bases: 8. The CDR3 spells CASSQRTGTGGEKLFF. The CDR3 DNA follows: TGCGCCAGCAGCCAGCGTACCGGGACAGGGGGGGAAAAACTGTTTTTT.

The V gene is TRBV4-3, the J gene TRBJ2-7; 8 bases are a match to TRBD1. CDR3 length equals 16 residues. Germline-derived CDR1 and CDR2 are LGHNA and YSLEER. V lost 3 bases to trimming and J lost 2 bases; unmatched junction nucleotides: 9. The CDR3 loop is CASSQIAGTGTYEQYF. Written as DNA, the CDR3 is TGCGCCAGCAGCCAGATTGCCGGGACAGGAACCTACGAGCAGTACTTC.

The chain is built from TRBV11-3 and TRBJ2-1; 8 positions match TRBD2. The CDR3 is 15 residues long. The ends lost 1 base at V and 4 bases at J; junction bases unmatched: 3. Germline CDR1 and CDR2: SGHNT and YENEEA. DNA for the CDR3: TGTGCCAGCAGCTTAGGGCGGGAGGCTTACAATGAGCAGTTCTTC. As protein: CASSLGREAYNEQFF.

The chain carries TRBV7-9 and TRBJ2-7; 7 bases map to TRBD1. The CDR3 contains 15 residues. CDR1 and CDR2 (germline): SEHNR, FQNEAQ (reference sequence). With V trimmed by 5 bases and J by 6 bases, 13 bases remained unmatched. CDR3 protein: CASSPITGVGGEQYF. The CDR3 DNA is TGTGCCAGCAGCCCCATCACAGGGGTAGGGGGCGAGCAGTACTTC.

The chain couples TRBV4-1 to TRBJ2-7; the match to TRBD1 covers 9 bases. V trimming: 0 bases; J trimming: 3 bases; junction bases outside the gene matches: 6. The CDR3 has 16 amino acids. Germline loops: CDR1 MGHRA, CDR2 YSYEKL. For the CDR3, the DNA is TGCGCCAGCAGCCAAGATTGGGGACAGGGACACTACGAGCAGTACTTC. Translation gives CASSQDWGQGHYEQYF.

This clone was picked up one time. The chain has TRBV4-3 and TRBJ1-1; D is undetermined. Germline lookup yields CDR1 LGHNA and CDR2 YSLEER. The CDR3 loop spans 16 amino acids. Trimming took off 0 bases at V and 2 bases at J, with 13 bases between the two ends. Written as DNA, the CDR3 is TGCGCCAGCAGCCAAGATTCGAGGTTACTTAACACTGAAGCTTTCTTT. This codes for CASSQDSRLLNTEAFF.

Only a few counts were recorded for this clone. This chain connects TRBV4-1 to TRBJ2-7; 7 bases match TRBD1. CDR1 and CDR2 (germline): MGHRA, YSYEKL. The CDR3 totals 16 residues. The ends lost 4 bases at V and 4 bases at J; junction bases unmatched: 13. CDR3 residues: CASSRLREGALYEQYF. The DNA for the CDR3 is TGCGCCAGCAGCCGCCTTCGAGAGGGGGCACTTTACGAGCAGTACTTC.

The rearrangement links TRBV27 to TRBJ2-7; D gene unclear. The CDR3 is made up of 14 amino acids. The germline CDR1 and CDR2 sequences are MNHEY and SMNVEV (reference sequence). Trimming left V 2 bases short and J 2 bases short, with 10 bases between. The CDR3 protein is CASSLGIQAYEQYF. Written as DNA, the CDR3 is TGTGCCAGCAGTTTAGGGATTCAGGCCTACGAGCAGTACTTC.

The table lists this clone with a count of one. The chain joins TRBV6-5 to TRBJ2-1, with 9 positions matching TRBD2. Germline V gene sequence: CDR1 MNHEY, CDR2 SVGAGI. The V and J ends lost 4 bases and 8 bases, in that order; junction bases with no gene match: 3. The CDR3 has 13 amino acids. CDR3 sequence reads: CASSFIAGDEQFF. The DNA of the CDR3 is TGTGCCAGCAGTTTTATAGCGGGAGATGAGCAGTTCTTC.

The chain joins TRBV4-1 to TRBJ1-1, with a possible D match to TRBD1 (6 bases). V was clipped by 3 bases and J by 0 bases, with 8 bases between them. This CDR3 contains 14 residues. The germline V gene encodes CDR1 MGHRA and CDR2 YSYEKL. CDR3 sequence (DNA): TGCGCCAGCAGCCAGGACAGCATGAACACTGAAGCTTTCTTT. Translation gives CASSQDSMNTEAFF.